The T cell receptor beta chain described here comes from a study of OX40 agonist ivuxolimab in advanced cancers. This CDR3 has 18 amino acids. Germline V gene data show CDR1 as MGHRA and CDR2 as YSYEKL. V was clipped by 0 bases and J by 5 bases; unmatched bases: 15. Some clones are missing from TCRdb's copy, which holds only in-frame ones; the method was immunoSEQ multiplex PCR. The sample has roughly 70,000 clones; 70% to 90% are singletons. This clone was detected only once. This receptor was obtained from an adult with an advanced solid tumor such as melanoma, head and neck, liver or kidney cancer. The chain uses TRBV4-1 and TRBJ1-2; TRBD1 matches 7 bases. The specimen comprised CD4+ or CD8+ T cells sorted from blood, sampled in a trial of the OX40 agonist ivuxolimab. CDR3 sequence reads: CASSQDVGGTVLWYGYTF. The CDR3 DNA is TGCGCCAGCAGCCAAGATGTAGGAGGGACAGTCCTATGGTATGGCTACACCTTC.